These T cell receptor beta chains were read from a single sample in a study of blood T cell repertoires in COVID-19. Profiled with immunoSEQ multiplex PCR; TCRdb holds only in-frame clones, not every one. There are roughly 100,000 clones in the sample; roughly 87% occur only once, and under 8% lies in the top ten. The specimen sequenced was peripheral blood. The receptors originated from a human donor in a cohort sampled during active COVID-19. Both conserved end residues are part of each CDR3. D genes are given only for firm matches. The listing skips clone size in some rows; elsewhere it reads once, few, many or a size class.

clone size	V gene	J gene	D gene	CDR3 DNA	CDR3 protein
NA	TRBV25-1	TRBJ1-2	NA	TGTGCCAGCAGTGAATACGGAGGGAATGGCTACACCTTC	CASSEYGGNGYTF
NA	TRBV24-1	TRBJ2-3	NA	TGTGCCACCAGCGGTCCCACAGATACGCAGTATTTT	CATSGPTDTQYF
NA	TRBV5-4	TRBJ2-7	TRBD2	TGTGCCAGCAGCTTCTCGGGGCGGGGGAGCTCCTACGAGCAGTACTTC	CASSFSGRGSSYEQYF
NA	TRBV5-1	TRBJ2-4	TRBD2	TGCGCCAGCAGCTTGATGGTAGCGGGAGGGCCGGGAAACATTCAGTACTTC	CASSLMVAGGPGNIQYF
NA	TRBV5-4	TRBJ1-1	NA	TGTGCCAGCAGCTTGTATCTGCAGAAGAACACTGAAGCTTTCTTT	CASSLYLQKNTEAFF
NA	TRBV29-1	TRBJ1-1	NA	TGCAGCGTTGAAGGGCAGTCCAAGAGGTCGAACACTGAAGCTTTCTTT	CSVEGQSKRSNTEAFF
NA	TRBV29-1	TRBJ2-4	NA	TGCAGCGTTGAATCCCGGGTAGGTAACATTCAGTACTTC	CSVESRVGNIQYF
NA	TRBV5-1	TRBJ2-7	TRBD2	TGCGCCAGCAGCTTGAGGCCGGACGGGGGGGAGCAGTACTTC	CASSLRPDGGEQYF
once	TRBV11-1	TRBJ2-5	NA	TGTGCCAGCAGCTCCAGGACTGGCCAAGAGACCCAGTACTTC	CASSSRTGQETQYF
NA	TRBV2	TRBJ1-2	NA	TGTGCCAGCAGTGATATGGGACACCGAAGCTATGGCTACACCTTC	CASSDMGHRSYGYTF
NA	TRBV4-1	TRBJ1-6	NA	TGCGCCAGCAGCCAGGTGCATCCGCGATACTTCCCCCTCCACTTT	CASSQVHPRYFPLHF
NA	TRBV7-9	TRBJ2-7	NA	TGTGCCAGCACCGTATCGGGAGAATCTGGAAACCTCTACGAGCAGTACTTC	CASTVSGESGNLYEQYF
NA	TRBV11-2	TRBJ2-7	NA	TGTGCCAGCAGCCAATTTCCAGACTCCTACGAGCAGTACTTC	CASSQFPDSYEQYF
NA	TRBV9	TRBJ2-7	TRBD1	TGTGCCAGCAGCGACAACAGGGGGTTCCACGAGCAGTACTTC	CASSDNRGFHEQYF
NA	TRBV4-1	TRBJ1-2	NA	TGCGCCAGCAGTTTAGGCTGGGGGGGCCAGGGCTACACCTTC	CASSLGWGGQGYTF
NA	TRBV6-5	TRBJ1-2	TRBD1	TGTGCCAGCAGTAGGACAGGGAACTATGGCTACACCTTC	CASSRTGNYGYTF
few	TRBV19	TRBJ1-5	NA	TGTGCCAGTAGTATAGGGACTACTCAGCCCCAGCATTTT	CASSIGTTQPQHF
NA	TRBV6-5	TRBJ2-1	TRBD1	TGTGCCAGCAGTTACTCTGGAAGGGGGCCCTACAATGAGCAGTTCTTC	CASSYSGRGPYNEQFF
NA	TRBV5-1	TRBJ2-1	TRBD2	TGCGCCAGCAGCGTACAAGGGACTACCAACTCCTACAATGAGCAGTTCTTC	CASSVQGTTNSYNEQFF
few	TRBV20-1	TRBJ2-7	NA	TGCAGTGCTAGTTTCCGGGGTACAGCGTCCTACGAGCAGTACTTC	CSASFRGTASYEQYF
once	TRBV11-2	TRBJ2-3	NA	TGTGCCAGCAGCTTAGATCCAGGTCCCAGGGTGGGCACAGATACGCAGTATTTT	CASSLDPGPRVGTDTQYF
NA	TRBV7-9	TRBJ1-4	TRBD1	TGTGCCAGCAGCCCGGCCCTGACAGGGGGCGCGAAAAAACTGTTTTTT	CASSPALTGGAKKLFF
NA	TRBV5-1	TRBJ1-1	TRBD1	TGCGCCAGCAGCTTGGGACAGGGGGCTTACACTGAAGCTTTCTTT	CASSLGQGAYTEAFF
NA	TRBV28	TRBJ2-3	TRBD2	TGTGCCAGCACAACCTTCACTAGCGCCAGGACGGATACGCAGTATTTT	CASTTFTSARTDTQYF
NA	TRBV30	TRBJ2-7	TRBD1	TGTGCCTGGACCCGGGACAGGTCCTACGAGCAGTACTTC	CAWTRDRSYEQYF
NA	TRBV5-1	TRBJ1-3	NA	TGCGCCAGCAGCTTGTCAGGGCTCTCTGGAAACACCATATATTTT	CASSLSGLSGNTIYF
NA	TRBV11-3	TRBJ1-4	NA	TGTGCCAGCGCTGGACACTGTATCGAAAAACTGTTTTTT	CASAGHCIEKLFF
NA	TRBV19	TRBJ2-3	TRBD2	TGTGCCAGTAGTATAGCAACCACTACAGCCGGGACTAGACAGTATTTT	CASSIATTTAGTRQYF
NA	TRBV19	TRBJ1-5	NA	TGTGCCAGTAGTGGGGAGAGCAGCAATCAGCCCCAGCATTTT	CASSGESSNQPQHF
NA	TRBV12-3/TRBV12-4	TRBJ2-7	TRBD2	TGTGCCAGCAGTTTGGGAGGGGAGCAGTACTTC	CASSLGGEQYF
medium-sized	TRBV5-4	TRBJ2-7	TRBD2	TGTGCCAGCAGCTTGGTTCACTTTAAAGGACTAGCGGGAGTTCGGTACGAGCAGTACTTC	CASSLVHFKGLAGVRYEQYF
few	TRBV7-3	TRBJ1-2	NA	TGTGCCAGCAGCTTAACGCACGGGAACTATGGCTACACCTTC	CASSLTHGNYGYTF
NA	TRBV6-1	TRBJ1-2	NA	TGTGCCAGCAGTGAAAACAGGAGGGCAGGCTATGGCTACACCTTC	CASSENRRAGYGYTF
NA	TRBV7-3	TRBJ2-3	TRBD2	TGTGCCAGCAGCCCCGAGGGACTAGCCTTCACAGATACGCAGTATTTT	CASSPEGLAFTDTQYF
NA	TRBV9	TRBJ2-3	NA	TGTGCCAGCAGCGTAGGTTTGACTAGCACAGATACGCAGTATTTT	CASSVGLTSTDTQYF
NA	TRBV11-2	TRBJ2-5	TRBD1	TGTGCCAGCAGCTTGGAGACAGGGCGGAAGATTTTCCAAGAGACCCAGTACTTC	CASSLETGRKIFQETQYF
NA	TRBV3-1/TRBV3-2	TRBJ2-7	NA	TGTGCCAGCAGCCAAACAGCGGCTGAGCAGTACTTC	CASSQTAAEQYF
NA	TRBV28	TRBJ2-4	TRBD1	TGTGCCAGCAGTCGATCTTACCGGGACAGGGTGAACGAGGACATTCAGTACTTC	CASSRSYRDRVNEDIQYF
NA	TRBV2	TRBJ2-7	NA	TGTGCCAGCAGTGACTTCGTGGGAGCCTACGAGCAGTACTTC	CASSDFVGAYEQYF
NA	TRBV5-6	TRBJ2-3	NA	TGTGCCAGCGACCTTGGCCTCCGAGGGGGAGACTCAGATACGCAGTATTTT	CASDLGLRGGDSDTQYF
NA	TRBV18	TRBJ1-1	TRBD1	TGTGCCAGCTCCCTCCGGGACAGAATCACTGAAGCTTTCTTT	CASSLRDRITEAFF
NA	TRBV10-3	TRBJ2-5	TRBD2	TGTGCCATCAGTGCGCCCGGGACTAGACAGGCCCAGTACTTC	CAISAPGTRQAQYF
once	TRBV5-1	TRBJ1-1	NA	TGCGCCAGCAGCCAGACGGGTTCCGGCATTACTGAAGCTTTCTTT	CASSQTGSGITEAFF
NA	TRBV6-5	TRBJ1-2	TRBD1	TGTGCCAGCACCGACAGGGGGACAGGGAACTATGGCTACACCTTC	CASTDRGTGNYGYTF
NA	TRBV9	TRBJ2-1	TRBD2	TGTGCCAGCAGCGTAAGTTTAGCGGGAGGGTACAATGAGCAGTTCTTC	CASSVSLAGGYNEQFF
NA	TRBV19	TRBJ1-6	NA	TGTGCCAGTAGTTCCCGTAGGAGCTCCTATAATTCACCCCTCCACTTT	CASSSRRSSYNSPLHF
NA	TRBV3-1/TRBV3-2	TRBJ1-2	TRBD1	TGTGCCAGCAGCAGGGACAGGGGGGGCTATGGCTACACCTTC	CASSRDRGGYGYTF
NA	TRBV21-1	TRBJ2-5	NA	TGTGCCAGGACTATGCGAGAGACCCAGTACTTC	CARTMRETQYF
NA	TRBV3-1/TRBV3-2	TRBJ2-1	NA	TGTGCCAGCAGCCAAGTGGCTCGGAGGGATGAGCAGTTCTTC	CASSQVARRDEQFF
NA	TRBV11-2	TRBJ1-2	NA	TGTGCCAGCAGCTTAACTGGGCAGGGAGGATATGGCTACACCTTC	CASSLTGQGGYGYTF
NA	TRBV28	TRBJ2-1	NA	TGTGCCAGCAGCACAGCCGGGATGGGGAATGAGCAGTTCTTC	CASSTAGMGNEQFF
NA	TRBV5-1	TRBJ1-4	NA	TGCGCCAGCAGCTGGACGGAGGCAACTAATGAAAAACTGTTTTTT	CASSWTEATNEKLFF
NA	TRBV6-5	TRBJ1-6	TRBD1	TGTGCCAGCAGCCCCGACAGGGGCACTTCACCCCTCCACTTT	CASSPDRGTSPLHF
NA	TRBV5-1	TRBJ1-1	TRBD1	TGCGCCAGCAGCTTGGACAGGGGGAACACTGAAGCTTTCTTT	CASSLDRGNTEAFF
NA	TRBV27	TRBJ2-7	TRBD1	TGTGCCAGCAGTTTCACAGGGGACGAGCAGTACTTC	CASSFTGDEQYF
NA	TRBV18	TRBJ2-5	NA	TGTGCCAGCTCACCAGGCGGACAAGAGACCCAGTACTTC	CASSPGGQETQYF
NA	TRBV7-9	TRBJ1-1	NA	TGTGCCAGCAGCTTAGGATTACACCTGAACACTGAAGCTTTCTTT	CASSLGLHLNTEAFF
NA	TRBV9	TRBJ1-2	TRBD1	TGTGCCAGCAGCCACCGGGACAGATATGGCTACACCTTC	CASSHRDRYGYTF
NA	TRBV11-2	TRBJ2-3	TRBD2	TGTGCCAGCAGCTTGAAGGCGGGAAGCCGACGGGGGGTTGTGGATACGCAGTATTTT	CASSLKAGSRRGVVDTQYF